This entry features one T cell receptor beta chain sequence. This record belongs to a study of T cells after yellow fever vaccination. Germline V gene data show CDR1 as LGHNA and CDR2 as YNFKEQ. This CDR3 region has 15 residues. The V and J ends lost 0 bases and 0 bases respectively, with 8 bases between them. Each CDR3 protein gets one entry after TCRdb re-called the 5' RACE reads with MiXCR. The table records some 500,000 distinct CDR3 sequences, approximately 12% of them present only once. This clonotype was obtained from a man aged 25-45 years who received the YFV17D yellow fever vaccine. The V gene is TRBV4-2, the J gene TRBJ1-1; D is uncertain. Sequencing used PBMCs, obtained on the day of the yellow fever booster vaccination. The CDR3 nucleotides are TGTGCCAGCAGCCAAGATCGGGTCATGAACACTGAAGCTTTCTTT. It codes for CASSQDRVMNTEAFF.